What follows describes a single TCR beta chain. Antigen specificity is unknown. The data stem from a study of T cell responses to AZD1222 COVID-19 vaccine. Whole-study results and caveats: Donors skewed white British and female; clonal diversity was possibly underestimated.

The junction had 6 bases not matched to a gene; V was cut back by 1 base and J by 8 bases. CDR3 length: 15 residues. The germline CDR1 and CDR2 sequences are SGHTA and FQGNSA. Measured with immunoSEQ multiplex PCR; TCRdb has only the in-frame clones, and not every one. Among some 170,000 clones listed, 75% to 90% were seen once. The gene calls are TRBV7-2 and TRBJ2-1; TRBD1 agrees at 9 bases. The sequence was collected from an adult who received the MenACWY meningococcal vaccine as a control. The source was peripheral blood, collected 28 days after the second dose of the MenACWY control vaccine. This chain's CDR3 is CASSLDMGQGYEQFF. In nucleotides, the CDR3 is TGTGCCAGCAGCTTAGATATGGGACAGGGCTATGAGCAGTTCTTC.